Following are 9 T cell receptor beta chains from one sample sequenced in a study of cytomegalovirus exposure and HLA in healthy donors. It was with 60 Vbeta and 13 Jbeta primers that the PCR ran. Profiling relied on immunoSEQ multiplex PCR, and the TCRdb table lists in-frame clones only, not all of them. Of around 160,000 clones listed, around 80% are singletons. The sample consisted of PBMCs. These receptors originate from a male donor in good health and CMV-seropositive.

The chain carries TRBV5-1 and TRBJ2-7; D possibly corresponds to TRBD1 (6 bases). The germline V and J ends were trimmed by 4 bases and 0 bases, with 14 bases remaining between them. The CDR3 is made up of 15 amino acids. Germline CDR1 is SGHRS and CDR2 is YFSETQ. Written as DNA, the CDR3 is TGCGCCAGCAGCACGGACAGAAGGAGCTCCTACGAGCAGTACTTC. Translated: CASSTDRRSSYEQYF.

V gene TRBV30 combines with J gene TRBJ2-7; D is tentatively TRBD1 or TRBD2 (5 bases each). The germline CDR1 and CDR2 sequences are GTSNPN and SVGIG (reference sequence). With 7 bases removed from V and 1 base from J, the gap between germline ends came to 11 bases. CDR3 size: 12 residues. The CDR3 DNA reads TGTGCCTCGAGAGGGGAATCCTACGAGCAGTACTTC. It encodes CASRGESYEQYF.

The chain uses TRBV29-1 and TRBJ1-2; 7 bases are shared with TRBD1. The CDR3 extends over 12 amino acids. Germline V gene data show CDR1 as SQVTM and CDR2 as ANQGSEA. With 8 bases clipped from V and 4 bases from J, the junction kept 7 bases outside the gene matches. CDR3 bases: TGCAGCTCATGGGGGACAGCCTATGGCTACACCTTC. Residues: CSSWGTAYGYTF.

The rearrangement joins TRBV7-6 to TRBJ1-1; D call uncertain. This CDR3 is built from 12 residues. V lost 3 bases and J lost 6, with 8 bases in between. The germline V gene encodes CDR1 SGHVS and CDR2 FNYEAQ. The CDR3 here is CASSFRVPEAFF. Here the CDR3 DNA reads TGTGCCAGCAGCTTTAGAGTCCCTGAAGCTTTCTTT.

CDR3 in amino acids: CASRTQERASREQFF. The CDR3 nucleotides are TGTGCCAGCAGGACCCAGGAGCGGGCCTCTAGGGAGCAGTTCTTC. The chain carries TRBV6-5 and TRBJ2-1, with D tentatively TRBD2 (6 bases). CDR3 length: 15 residues. Trimming pared 6 bases from V and 10 bases from J, leaving 22 bases between. The germline gives CDR1 MNHEY, CDR2 SVGAGI.

V usage is TRBV19 and J usage is TRBJ2-7, with TRBD2 identical over 9 bases. Trimming removed 5 bases from V and 7 bases from J; junction bases left unmatched: 9. The germline V gene encodes CDR1 LNHDA and CDR2 SQIVND (reference sequence). The CDR3 totals 14 residues. DNA of the CDR3: TGTGCCAGTAGTCAATTAGCGGGAGTTTGGGAGCAGTACTTC. Amino acids: CASSQLAGVWEQYF.

The chain uses TRBV5-1 and TRBJ1-1; possibly TRBD1 for D (6 bases). Trimming cost V 6 bases and J 1 base, with 13 bases left between them. CDR1 SGHRS and CDR2 YFSETQ come from the germline V gene. The CDR3 spans 14 residues. CDR3 amino acids: CASTPGGANTEAFF. CDR3 DNA: TGCGCCAGCACTCCGGGGGGCGCGAACACTGAAGCTTTCTTT.

This clone was counted between two and nine times. This sequence joins TRBV28 and TRBJ1-2; 10 nucleotides line up with TRBD1. The germline V gene has CDR1 MDHEN and CDR2 SYDVKM. Trimming took 4 bases from V and 7 from J; bases not matched to a gene: 6. The CDR3 is 14 amino acids. This CDR3 reads CASSSPGQGSGYTF. The CDR3 DNA sequence: TGTGCCAGCAGTTCTCCGGGACAGGGGTCTGGCTACACCTTC.

This clone was seen once. The chain links TRBV9 to TRBJ2-7; 8 nucleotides match TRBD2. With 4 bases clipped from V and 7 bases from J, the junction kept 13 bases outside the gene matches. Germline lookup yields CDR1 SGDLS and CDR2 YYNGEE. The CDR3 extends over 15 amino acids. CDR3 protein: CASSPGGGSVEEQYF. The CDR3 DNA is TGTGCCAGCAGCCCCGGGGGGGGTTCCGTCGAGGAGCAGTACTTC.